The rows below give T cell receptor beta chains drawn from one sample of a study of blood T cell repertoires in COVID-19. TCRdb keeps only in-frame clones here, not all; method: immunoSEQ multiplex PCR. The sample consists of about 160,000 clones, approximately 88% of them appearing once. The specimen sequenced was peripheral blood. The receptors derive from a woman of 80 years or more with active or convalescent COVID-19. The conserved cysteine and the conserved F or W are not part of the CDR3 here.

TRBV9	TRBJ1-3	ASSVDHRDFGNTIY
TRBV19	TRBJ2-1	ASSARTLAGVNNEQF
TRBV13	TRBJ2-7	ASSLGRTDYEQY
TRBV13	TRBJ1-1	ASSLGLNSQTNTEAF
TRBV7-2	TRBJ1-5	ASSPDSPNQPQH
TRBV29-1	TRBJ2-1	SVVTPFIGEQF
TRBV14	TRBJ1-2	ASSQTGGGYGYT
TRBV7-6	TRBJ2-7	ASSLLTGSTYEQY
TRBV27	TRBJ2-2	ASSLSSGTGGPGELF
TRBV3-1/TRBV3-2	TRBJ2-6	ASSQPRQANSGANVLT
TRBV10-3	TRBJ2-2	AISRTGGDTGELF
TRBV10-3	TRBJ1-1	AINPGPTSTEAF
TRBV4-3	TRBJ2-3	ASSRGLAGGPGTDTQY
TRBV5-1	TRBJ1-1	ASSANTGSTEAF
TRBV5-6	TRBJ1-2	ASSPPTTGPNGYT
TRBV7-8	TRBJ1-2	ASSPFRAGYYGYT
TRBV5-1	TRBJ2-7	ASTLGGTGSYEQY
TRBV6-6	TRBJ2-2	ASSRGLQDTGELF
TRBV6-2/TRBV6-3	TRBJ2-7	ASSLGRRYEQY
TRBV10-3	TRBJ2-2	AAQGNTGELF
TRBV7-2	TRBJ1-1	ASSLDRGSITEAF
TRBV4-3	TRBJ2-3	ASSQDPSGGDTQY
TRBV20-1	TRBJ2-5	SASLLAGAGETQY
TRBV7-2	TRBJ2-4	ASSTARTGAKNIQY
TRBV14	TRBJ2-1	ATRRAESYNEQF
TRBV5-6	TRBJ2-7	ASSSLGDRTGWAYEQY
TRBV4-3	TRBJ1-4	ASSQESTGGATNEKLF
TRBV5-6	TRBJ2-2	ASSKNRDRVYRNTGELF
TRBV3-1/TRBV3-2	TRBJ2-3	ASSASGTPGTTQY
TRBV19	TRBJ1-3	ASMSRGSGNTIY
TRBV2	TRBJ1-3	ASSERTVGNTIY
TRBV6-1	TRBJ1-3	ASSEAPGASGNTIY
TRBV6-5	TRBJ2-5	ASTPGTFGETQY
TRBV12-3/TRBV12-4	TRBJ1-1	ASSPRENTEAF
TRBV6-1	TRBJ2-4	ASSARGQGNVDLAKNIQY
TRBV19	TRBJ1-5	ASSIDRGKDQPQH
TRBV30	TRBJ1-4	AWSFGLNEKLF
TRBV6-1	TRBJ2-5	ASSEGAGEETQY
TRBV10-2	TRBJ2-3	ATSPTGVDTDTQY
TRBV12-3/TRBV12-4	TRBJ2-7	ASSFDKMYEQY
TRBV6-5	TRBJ1-5	ASRLTGDSNQPQH
TRBV5-1	TRBJ2-1	ASSFTGLSYNEQF
TRBV4-3	TRBJ2-2	ASSQGFRTSNTGELF
TRBV5-1	TRBJ1-4	ASSLSSTNEKLF
TRBV6-4	TRBJ1-2	ASSDSGTPGGYGYT
TRBV28	TRBJ1-1	ASSVGQTSGAF
TRBV29-1	TRBJ1-1	SVMLVGANTEAF
TRBV6-6	TRBJ1-1	ASSPRPGTEAF
TRBV19	TRBJ1-5	ASTTDRVRQPQH
TRBV7-9	TRBJ1-2	ASSLRGYGYT
TRBV2	TRBJ2-3	ASRRDLPSTDTQY
TRBV18	TRBJ2-5	ASRQPKETQY
TRBV6-2/TRBV6-3	TRBJ1-5	ASSAWRDSNQPQH